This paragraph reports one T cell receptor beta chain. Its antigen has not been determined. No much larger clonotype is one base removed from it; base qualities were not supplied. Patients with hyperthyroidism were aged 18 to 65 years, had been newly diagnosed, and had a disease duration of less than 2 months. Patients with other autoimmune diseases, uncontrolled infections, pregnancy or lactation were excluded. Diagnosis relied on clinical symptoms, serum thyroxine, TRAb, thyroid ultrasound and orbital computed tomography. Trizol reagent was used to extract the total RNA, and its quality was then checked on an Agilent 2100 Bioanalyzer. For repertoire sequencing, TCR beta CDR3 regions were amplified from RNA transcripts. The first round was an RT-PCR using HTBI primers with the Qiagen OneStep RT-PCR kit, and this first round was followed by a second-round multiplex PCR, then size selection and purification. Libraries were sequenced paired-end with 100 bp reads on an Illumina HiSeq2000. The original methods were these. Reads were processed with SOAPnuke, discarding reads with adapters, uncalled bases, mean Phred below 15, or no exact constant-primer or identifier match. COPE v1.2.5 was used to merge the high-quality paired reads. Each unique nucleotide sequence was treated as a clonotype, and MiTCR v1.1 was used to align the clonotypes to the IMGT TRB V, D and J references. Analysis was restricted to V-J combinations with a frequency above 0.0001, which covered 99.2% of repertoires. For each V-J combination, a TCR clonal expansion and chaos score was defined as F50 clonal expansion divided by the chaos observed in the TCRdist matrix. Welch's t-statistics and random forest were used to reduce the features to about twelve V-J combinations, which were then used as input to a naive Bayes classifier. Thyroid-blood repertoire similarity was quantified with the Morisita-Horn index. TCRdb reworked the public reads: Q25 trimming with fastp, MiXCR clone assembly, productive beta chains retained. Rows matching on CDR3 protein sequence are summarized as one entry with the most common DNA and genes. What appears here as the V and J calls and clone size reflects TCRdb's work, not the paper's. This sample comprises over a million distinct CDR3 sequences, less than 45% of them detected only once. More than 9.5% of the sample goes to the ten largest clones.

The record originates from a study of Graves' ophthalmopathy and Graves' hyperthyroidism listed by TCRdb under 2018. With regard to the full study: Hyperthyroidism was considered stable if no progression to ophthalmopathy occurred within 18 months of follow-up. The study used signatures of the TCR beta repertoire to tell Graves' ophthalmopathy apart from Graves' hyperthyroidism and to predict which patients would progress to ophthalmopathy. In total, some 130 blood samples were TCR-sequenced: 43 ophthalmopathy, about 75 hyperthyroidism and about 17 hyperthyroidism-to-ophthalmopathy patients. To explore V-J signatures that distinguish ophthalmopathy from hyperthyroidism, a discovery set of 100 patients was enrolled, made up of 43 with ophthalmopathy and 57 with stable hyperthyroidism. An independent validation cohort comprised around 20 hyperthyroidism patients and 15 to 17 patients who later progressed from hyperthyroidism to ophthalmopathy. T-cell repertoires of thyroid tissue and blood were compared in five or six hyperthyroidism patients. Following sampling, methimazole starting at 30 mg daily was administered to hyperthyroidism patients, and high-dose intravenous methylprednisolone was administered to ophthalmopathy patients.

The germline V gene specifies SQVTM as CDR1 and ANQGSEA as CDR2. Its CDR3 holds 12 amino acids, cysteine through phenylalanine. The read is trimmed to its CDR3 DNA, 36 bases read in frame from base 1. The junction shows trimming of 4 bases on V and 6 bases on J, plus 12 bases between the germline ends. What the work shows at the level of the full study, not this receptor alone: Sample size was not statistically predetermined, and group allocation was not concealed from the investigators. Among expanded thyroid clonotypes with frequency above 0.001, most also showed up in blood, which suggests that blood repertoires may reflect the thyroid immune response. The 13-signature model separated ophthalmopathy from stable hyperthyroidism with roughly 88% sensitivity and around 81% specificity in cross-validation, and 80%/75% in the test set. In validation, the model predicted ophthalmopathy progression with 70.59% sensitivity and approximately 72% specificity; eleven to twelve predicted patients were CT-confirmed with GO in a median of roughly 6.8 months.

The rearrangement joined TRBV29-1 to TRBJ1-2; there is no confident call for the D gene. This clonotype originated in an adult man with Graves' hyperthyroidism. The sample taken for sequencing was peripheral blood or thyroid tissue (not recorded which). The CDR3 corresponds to CSVVRGLDGYTF. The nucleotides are TGCAGCGTTGTACGGGGTCTGGATGGCTACACCTTC.